This T cell receptor beta chain originates from a study of cytomegalovirus exposure and HLA in healthy donors. Study-wide points: First-cohort TCR clusters were later found to tend to co-occur in the 120 or so validation repertoires.

Ten or more counts support this clone. The antigen remains undetermined. The CDR3 covers 14 residues. Germline loops: CDR1 MGHRA, CDR2 YSYEKL. V shed 2 bases and J shed 3 bases, with 7 bases lying between them. Clones were read by immunoSEQ multiplex PCR, and TCRdb kept only the in-frame ones, dropping some. This sample has approximately 200,000 clones; 75% to 85% occur once, and the top ten carry roughly an eighth. The genes are TRBV4-1 and TRBJ2-2; D gene unclear. The source of this sequence is a young woman in good health and CMV-seropositive. Sequenced material: PBMCs. The chain's CDR3 is CASSQRVDTGELFF. CDR3 in DNA: TGCGCCAGCAGCCAACGAGTCGACACCGGGGAGCTGTTTTTT.